A single sample is the source of the 25 T cell receptor beta chains below, sequenced in a study of shared clonotypes between healthy human individuals. Data came from immunoSEQ multiplex PCR; TCRdb stores just in-frame clones and leaves some out. The sample includes about 2.3 million clones, over 85% seen only once; the top ten take about 0.37%. Sequences were obtained from naive CD4+ T cells from PBMCs. Subset: CD45RA+ positively selected. The source of these receptors is a man between 18 and 35 years old in good health. Some clones in this sample may be carry-over from other donors' samples.

CDR3 DNA sequence: TGTGCCAGCTCACCACGCAGGGGCACTGAAGCTTTCTTT. It translates to CASSPRRGTEAFF. The rearrangement uses TRBV18 and TRBJ1-1; possibly TRBD1 for D (6 bases). CDR1 and CDR2 (germline): KGHSH, LQKENI. Deletions cut 1 base from V and 4 bases from J, with 7 bases between. CDR3 length: 13 amino acids.

The gene calls are TRBV28 and TRBJ2-7, with D possibly being TRBD2 (6 bases). With 3 bases removed from V and 0 bases from J, the gap between germline ends came to 12 bases. There are 15 residues in the CDR3. CDR1 is MDHEN and CDR2 is SYDVKM in the germline V gene. This CDR3 reads CASSFRGLYSYEQYF. The CDR3 DNA reads as TGTGCCAGCAGTTTTAGGGGACTCTACTCCTACGAGCAGTACTTC.

Concerning this clone: The sample carries other DNA sequences with the same CDR3. V gene TRBV28 combines with J gene TRBJ2-5, with 8 positions matching TRBD2. This CDR3 has 14 amino acids. With V trimmed by 2 bases and J by 4 bases, 3 bases remained unmatched. Germline V CDR1 and CDR2: MDHEN, SYDVKM. The CDR3 bases are TGTGCCAGCAGTTTAGGCGGGAGGATAGAGACCCAGTACTTC. Translated, it gives CASSLGGRIETQYF.

As to this clone: The same CDR3 is also encoded by other DNA sequences in this sample. V and J are TRBV2 and TRBJ2-5; D uncertain. The CDR3 has 12 residues. Germline assignment: CDR1 SNHLY and CDR2 FYNNEI. Trimming took 8 bases from V and 2 from J, leaving 9 bases between them. The CDR3 spells CASGILQETQYF. The CDR3 DNA reads as TGTGCCAGCGGGATCCTACAAGAGACCCAGTACTTC.

The chain employs TRBV29-1 and TRBJ1-2, with 7 bases that match TRBD1. CDR1 SQVTM and CDR2 ANQGSEA come from the germline V gene. The CDR3 length is 12 residues. Unmatched junction bases numbered 9, after V lost 7 bases and J lost 7 bases. CDR3 amino acids: CSAGGQGGGYTF. CDR3 in DNA: TGCAGCGCCGGAGGGCAGGGGGGTGGCTACACCTTC.

V is TRBV18 and J is TRBJ1-4; D remains ambiguous. There are 15 residues in the CDR3. Between the trimmed V and J ends, which lost 5 bases and 0 bases, there was a span of 10 bases. The V gene's germline CDR1 is KGHSH and CDR2 LQKENI. CDR3 in amino acids: CASSLNQPTNEKLFF. DNA for the CDR3: TGTGCCAGCTCATTAAATCAGCCAACTAATGAAAAACTGTTTTTT.

The chain has TRBV18 and TRBJ1-3, with D perhaps TRBD1 (5 bases). V was cut by 3 bases and J by 0 bases, with 9 bases left in between. CDR1 is KGHSH, CDR2 LQKENI, per germline. The CDR3 contains 15 residues. The CDR3 bases are TGTGCCAGCTCACCCCAGGGTAACTCTGGAAACACCATATATTTT. It specifies CASSPQGNSGNTIYF.

The chain uses TRBV29-1 and TRBJ2-3, with 14 bases aligning to TRBD2. The CDR3 is made up of 14 amino acids. J gave up 6 bases and V 4 bases, and 3 bases lay outside the gene matches. Germline CDR1 SQVTM, CDR2 ANQGSEA. For the CDR3, the DNA is TGCAGCGTTGTAGGACTAGCGGGAGGCGATACGCAGTATTTT. Translating it yields CSVVGLAGGDTQYF.

The rearrangement joins TRBV5-1 to TRBJ1-1; 9 positions match TRBD1. Germline CDR1 SGHRS, CDR2 YFSETQ. CDR3 size: 16 residues. V lost 0 bases and J lost 4; bases outside the gene matches: 7. CDR3 in amino acids: CASSLVRDREGTEAFF. The CDR3 DNA is TGCGCCAGCAGCTTGGTAAGGGACAGGGAGGGCACTGAAGCTTTCTTT.

As concerns this clone: Other nucleotide sequences in the sample specify the same CDR3. The chain couples TRBV18 to TRBJ2-2; D not certain. The CDR3 covers 14 residues. Trimming took off 2 bases at V and 1 base at J, with 5 bases between the two ends. CDR1 is KGHSH and CDR2 is LQKENI in the germline V gene. CDR3 DNA sequence: TGTGCCAGCTCACCATTGCAGAACACCGGGGAGCTGTTTTTT. This sequence encodes CASSPLQNTGELFF.

The CDR3 loop is CASSIDRVTEAFF. The CDR3 region has the DNA TGTGCCAGTAGTATAGACAGGGTCACTGAAGCTTTCTTT. The chain uses TRBV19 and TRBJ1-1, with D maybe TRBD1 (5 bases). This CDR3 region has 13 residues. V lost 0 bases and J 4 bases, leaving 6 bases between the germline ends. Germline CDR1 reads LNHDA; CDR2 reads SQIVND (reference sequence).

The chain is built from TRBV28 and TRBJ1-4; a weak D match, TRBD1 (5 bases). V lost 3 bases and J lost 7, with 12 bases in between. Germline values: CDR1 MDHEN, CDR2 SYDVKM. There are 14 residues in the CDR3. Here the CDR3 reads CASSFPGQTEKLFF. The DNA of the CDR3 is TGTGCCAGCAGTTTTCCGGGGCAAACTGAAAAACTGTTTTTT.

The genes are TRBV18 and TRBJ1-5, with TRBD1 matching 7 bases. The trim removed 3 bases at V and 4 bases at J, leaving 9 bases unmatched. CDR1 and CDR2 (germline): KGHSH, LQKENI. CDR3 length equals 16 residues. The CDR3 DNA follows: TGTGCCAGCTCACCGGAAGAAGGGGGCCTGAATCAGCCCCAGCATTTT. Its translation is CASSPEEGGLNQPQHF.

Regarding this clone: Other nucleotide sequences from this sample produce the same CDR3. V usage is TRBV7-3 and J usage is TRBJ2-3, with D possibly matching TRBD1 (6 bases). V dropped 5 bases and J dropped 3 bases, with 12 bases sitting between them. This CDR3 region has 14 residues. Per the germline V gene, CDR1 is SGHTA and CDR2 is FQGTGA. The CDR3 loop is CASSPGQGTDTQYF. In DNA, the CDR3 is TGTGCCAGCAGCCCCGGCCAGGGGACAGATACGCAGTATTTT. The whole variable domain, filled in from reference TRBV7-3 and TRBJ2-3, reads GAGVSQTPSNKVTEKGKYVELRCDPISGHTALYWYRQSLGQGPEFLIYFQGTGAADDSGLPNDRFFAVRPEGSVSTLKIQRTERGDSAVYLCASSPGQGTDTQYFGPGTRLTVL.

The chain links TRBV30 to TRBJ2-7, with 8 bases aligning to TRBD1. Germline assignment: CDR1 GTSNPN and CDR2 SVGIG (reference sequence). V was pared by 2 bases and J by 6 bases, with 9 bases of the junction left unmatched. This CDR3 is 14 amino acids long. CDR3 loop: CAWSRTGHGLEQYF. The CDR3 DNA reads TGTGCCTGGAGTCGGACAGGGCATGGTCTCGAGCAGTACTTC.

V is TRBV7-2 and J is TRBJ1-1; a weak D match, TRBD1 (5 bases). With 6 bases removed from V and 4 bases from J, the gap between germline ends came to 9 bases. This CDR3 has 12 amino acids. Per the germline V gene, CDR1 is SGHTA and CDR2 is FQGNSA. The CDR3 nucleotides are TGTGCCAGCAGGGCCAGGGCCACTGAAGCTTTCTTT. Protein product: CASRARATEAFF.

This sequence joins TRBV6-6 and TRBJ2-3; D is unclear. The germline V and J ends were trimmed by 0 bases and 0 bases, with 4 bases remaining between them. Germline assignment: CDR1 MNHNY and CDR2 SVGAGI (reference sequence). CDR3 length equals 14 residues. CDR3 bases: TGTGCCAGCAGTTACTCGGCAAGCACAGATACGCAGTATTTT. It specifies CASSYSASTDTQYF.

V gene TRBV5-8 combines with J gene TRBJ2-1; D gene uncertain. CDR3 length: 16 amino acids. Trimming took off 3 bases at V and 0 bases at J, with 13 bases between the two ends. CDR1 and CDR2 (germline): SGHTS, YDEGEE. This chain's CDR3 is CASSSVVLSSYNEQFF. The CDR3 DNA follows: TGTGCCAGCAGCTCCGTGGTACTCAGCTCCTACAATGAGCAGTTCTTC.

The V call is TRBV6-4, the J call TRBJ2-1, with TRBD2 identical over 7 bases. With 1 base clipped from V and 6 bases from J, the junction kept 6 bases outside the gene matches. This CDR3 contains 15 residues. Germline CDR1 reads MRHNA; CDR2 reads SNTAGT. The CDR3 DNA is TGTGCCAGCAGTGACTTATGGCGGGGGATCAATGAGCAGTTCTTC. Protein product: CASSDLWRGINEQFF.

Details on this clone: The junction and the germline gene differ at one end; a read error may be behind it. This chain uses TRBV7-2 with TRBJ1-2, with D maybe TRBD1 (6 bases). CDR1 SGHTA and CDR2 FQGNSA come from the germline V gene. The CDR3 covers 14 residues. The CDR3 protein is CAGSLAGGDTGYTF. The CDR3 region has the DNA TGTGCCGGCAGCTTAGCGGGGGGCGATACTGGCTACACCTTC. Complete variable domain (other parts from reference TRBV7-2 and TRBJ1-2): GAGVSQSPSNKVTEKGKDVELRCDPISGHTALYWYRQSLGQGLEFLIYFQGNSAPDKSGLPSDRFSAERTGGSVSTLTIQRTQQEDSAVYLCAGSLAGGDTGYTFGSGTRLTVV.

V usage is TRBV19 and J usage is TRBJ2-7; 8 bases map to TRBD1. The CDR3 has 14 residues. Germline V gives CDR1 LNHDA, CDR2 SQIVND (reference sequence). The V segment lost 4 bases and the J segment 4 bases; nucleotides outside the gene matches: 6. The CDR3 loop is CASSSGQGWYEQYF. For the CDR3, the DNA is TGTGCCAGTAGTAGTGGACAGGGTTGGTACGAGCAGTACTTC.

This chain connects TRBV19 to TRBJ1-1, with D perhaps TRBD1 (6 bases). V shed 4 bases and J shed 5 bases, with 14 bases lying between them. The germline V gene has CDR1 LNHDA and CDR2 SQIVND (reference sequence). The CDR3 spans 14 residues. CDR3 DNA: TGTGCCAGTAGTACCCAGGGGCGAAATACTGAAGCTTTCTTT. It encodes CASSTQGRNTEAFF.

The chain uses TRBV5-4 and TRBJ1-2; weak D call: TRBD1 (5 bases). Germline V gene sequence: CDR1 SGHNT, CDR2 YYREEE (reference sequence). The V end was cut by 0 bases, the J end by 2 bases, with 8 bases between. This CDR3 spans 14 amino acids. The CDR3 DNA reads as TGTGCCAGCAGCTTGGTTTCAGGGAACTATGGCTACACCTTC. Its translation is CASSLVSGNYGYTF.

With respect to this clone: In the same sample, other DNA sequences code for this CDR3. CDR3 loop: CASSLRGWYEQYF. In nucleotides, the CDR3 is TGTGCCAGCAGTTTACGGGGCTGGTACGAGCAGTACTTC. This chain joins TRBV28 and TRBJ2-7; D tentatively reads TRBD1 or TRBD2 (5 bases each). The CDR3 contains 13 residues. The V gene lost 2 bases and the J gene lost 4 bases, with 9 bases spanning the gap. Germline loops: CDR1 MDHEN, CDR2 SYDVKM.

CDR3 in DNA: TGTGCCAGCAGTTACTCGATCTGGGGAGATACGCAGTATTTT. Its translation: CASSYSIWGDTQYF. The V call is TRBV6-5, the J call TRBJ2-3; D is unclear. Trimming removed 0 bases from V and 5 bases from J, with 9 bases in between. From germline, CDR1 is MNHEY and CDR2 SVGAGI. The CDR3 sequence is 14 residues long.